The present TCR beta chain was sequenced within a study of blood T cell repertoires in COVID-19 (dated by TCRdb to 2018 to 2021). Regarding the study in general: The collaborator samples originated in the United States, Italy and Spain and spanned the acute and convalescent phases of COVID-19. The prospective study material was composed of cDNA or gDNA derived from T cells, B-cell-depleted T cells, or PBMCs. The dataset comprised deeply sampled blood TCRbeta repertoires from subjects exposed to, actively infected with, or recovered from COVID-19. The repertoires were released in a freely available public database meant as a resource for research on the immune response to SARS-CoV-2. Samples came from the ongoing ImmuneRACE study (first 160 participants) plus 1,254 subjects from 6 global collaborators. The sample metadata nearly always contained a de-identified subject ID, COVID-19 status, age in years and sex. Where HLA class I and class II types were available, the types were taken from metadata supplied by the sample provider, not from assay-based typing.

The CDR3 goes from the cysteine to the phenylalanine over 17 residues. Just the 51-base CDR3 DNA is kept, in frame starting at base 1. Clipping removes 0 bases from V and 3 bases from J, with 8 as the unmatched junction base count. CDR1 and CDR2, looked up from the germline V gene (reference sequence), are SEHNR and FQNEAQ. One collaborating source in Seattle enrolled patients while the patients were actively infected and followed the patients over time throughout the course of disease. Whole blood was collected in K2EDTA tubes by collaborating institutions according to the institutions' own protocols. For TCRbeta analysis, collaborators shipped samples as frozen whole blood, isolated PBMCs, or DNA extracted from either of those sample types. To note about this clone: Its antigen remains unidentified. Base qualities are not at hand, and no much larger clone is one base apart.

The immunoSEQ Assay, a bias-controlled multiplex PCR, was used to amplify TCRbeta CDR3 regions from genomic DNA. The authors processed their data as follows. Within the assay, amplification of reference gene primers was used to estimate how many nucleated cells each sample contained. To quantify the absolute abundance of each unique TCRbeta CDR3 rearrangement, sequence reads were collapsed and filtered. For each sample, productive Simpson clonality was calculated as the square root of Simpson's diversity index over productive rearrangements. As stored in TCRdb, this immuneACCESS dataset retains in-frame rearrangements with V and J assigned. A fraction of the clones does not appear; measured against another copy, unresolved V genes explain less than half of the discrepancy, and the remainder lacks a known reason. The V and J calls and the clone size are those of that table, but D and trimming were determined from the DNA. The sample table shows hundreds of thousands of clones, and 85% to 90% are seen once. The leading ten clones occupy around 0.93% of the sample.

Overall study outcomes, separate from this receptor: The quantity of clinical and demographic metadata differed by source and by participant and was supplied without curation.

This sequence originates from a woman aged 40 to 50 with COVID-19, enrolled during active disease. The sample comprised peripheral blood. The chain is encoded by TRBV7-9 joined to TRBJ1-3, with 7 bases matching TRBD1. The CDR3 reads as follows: CASSLAPPTGYGNTIYF. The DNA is TGTGCCAGCAGCTTAGCCCCTCCGACAGGGTATGGAAACACCATATATTTT.